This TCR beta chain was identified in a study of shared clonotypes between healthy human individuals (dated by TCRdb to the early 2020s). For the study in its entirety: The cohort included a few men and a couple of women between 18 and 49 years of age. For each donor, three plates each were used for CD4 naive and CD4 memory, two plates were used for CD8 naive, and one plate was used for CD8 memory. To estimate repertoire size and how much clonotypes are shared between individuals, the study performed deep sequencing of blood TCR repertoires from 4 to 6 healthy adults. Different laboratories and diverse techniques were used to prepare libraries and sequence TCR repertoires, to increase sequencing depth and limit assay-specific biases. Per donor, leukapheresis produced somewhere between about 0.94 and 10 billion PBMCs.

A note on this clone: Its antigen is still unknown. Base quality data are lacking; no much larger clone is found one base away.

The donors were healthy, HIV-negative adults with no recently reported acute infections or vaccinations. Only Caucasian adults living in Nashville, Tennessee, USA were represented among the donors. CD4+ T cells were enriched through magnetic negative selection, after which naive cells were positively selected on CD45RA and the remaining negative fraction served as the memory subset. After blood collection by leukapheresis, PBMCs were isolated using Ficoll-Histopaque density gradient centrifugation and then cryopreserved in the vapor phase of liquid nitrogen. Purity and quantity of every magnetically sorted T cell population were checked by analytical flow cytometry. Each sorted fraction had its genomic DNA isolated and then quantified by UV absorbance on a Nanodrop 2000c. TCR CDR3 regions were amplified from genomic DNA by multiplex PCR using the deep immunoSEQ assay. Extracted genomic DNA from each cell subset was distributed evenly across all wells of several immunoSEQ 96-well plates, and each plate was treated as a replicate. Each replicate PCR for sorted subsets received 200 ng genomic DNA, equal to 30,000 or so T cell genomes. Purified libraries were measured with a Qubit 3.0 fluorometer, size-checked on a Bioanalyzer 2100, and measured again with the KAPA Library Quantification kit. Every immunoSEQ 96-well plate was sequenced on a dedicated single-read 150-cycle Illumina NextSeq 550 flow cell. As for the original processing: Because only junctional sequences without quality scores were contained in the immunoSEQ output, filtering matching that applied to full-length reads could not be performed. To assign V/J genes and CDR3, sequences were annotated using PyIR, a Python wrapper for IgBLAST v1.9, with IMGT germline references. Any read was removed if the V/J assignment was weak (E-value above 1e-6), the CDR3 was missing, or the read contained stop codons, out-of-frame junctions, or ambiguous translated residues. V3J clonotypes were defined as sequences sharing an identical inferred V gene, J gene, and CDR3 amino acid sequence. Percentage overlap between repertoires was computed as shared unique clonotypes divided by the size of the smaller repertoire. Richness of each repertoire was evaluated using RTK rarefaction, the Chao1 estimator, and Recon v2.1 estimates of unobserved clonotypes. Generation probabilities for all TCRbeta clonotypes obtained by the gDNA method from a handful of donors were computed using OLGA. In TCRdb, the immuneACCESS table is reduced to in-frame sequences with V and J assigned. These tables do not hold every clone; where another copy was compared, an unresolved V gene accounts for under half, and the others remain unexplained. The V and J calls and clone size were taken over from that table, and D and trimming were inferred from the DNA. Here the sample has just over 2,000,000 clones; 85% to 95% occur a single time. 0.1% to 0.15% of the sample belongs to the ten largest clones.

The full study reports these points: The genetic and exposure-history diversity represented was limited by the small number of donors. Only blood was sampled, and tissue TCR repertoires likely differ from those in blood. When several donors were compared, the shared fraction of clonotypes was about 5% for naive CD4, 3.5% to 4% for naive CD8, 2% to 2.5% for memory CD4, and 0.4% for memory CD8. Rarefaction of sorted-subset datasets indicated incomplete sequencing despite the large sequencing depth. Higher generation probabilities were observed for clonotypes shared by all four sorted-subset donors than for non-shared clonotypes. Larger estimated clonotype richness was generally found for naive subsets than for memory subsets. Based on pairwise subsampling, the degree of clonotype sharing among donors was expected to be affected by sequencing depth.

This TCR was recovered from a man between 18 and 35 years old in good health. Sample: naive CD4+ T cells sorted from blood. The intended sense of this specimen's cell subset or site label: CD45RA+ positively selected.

DNA sequence: TGTGCCAGCAGAACCGGGACTAGCGGGAGAATTGGTGAGCAGTTCTTC. Translated, this gives CASRTGTSGRIGEQFF. Here the chain combines TRBV27 and TRBJ2-1; 14 bases in the junction line up with TRBD2. The CDR3 runs 16 residues from the cysteine to the phenylalanine. Here the CDR3 DNA is all that survives: 48 bases in frame from base 1. V has 6 bases trimmed and J has 9 bases trimmed; junction bases matching no gene number 10. CDR1 and CDR2 were assigned from the germline V gene (reference sequence) as MNHEY and SMNVEV.